Only a few counts were recorded for the clone carrying this TCR beta chain. Its specificity is not known. The source of the sample is a study of post-analysis software for immune sequencing data. Overall study context: In terms of disease course, relapsing-remitting, secondary progressive and progressive-relapsing multiple sclerosis were included.

cDNA libraries for TCR beta contained unique molecular identifiers. From around 0.96 to 9.9 million T cells, 400,000 to 500,000 cDNA molecules were obtained. TCRdb analysed the PCR reads with MiXCR anew, one entry per CDR3 protein. This table has 170,000 or so distinct CDR3 sequences, around 30% appearing once. Whole-study findings and limits: Batch-mates among the samples co-clustered strongly by F measure. Roughly five TRBV segments were more frequent in patients than controls; TRBV5-6, TRBV5-1 and TRBV20-1 belonged to this group. Controls' normalized Chao1 diversity significantly exceeded that of multiple sclerosis patients.

After removal of 7 bases from V and 2 bases from J, the junction contained 9 bases not matched to a gene. The CDR3 sequence is 16 residues long. The clonotype was recovered from a girl aged 10 to 17 with multiple sclerosis. This rearrangement joins TRBV12-3 or TRBV12-4 to TRBJ1-2; 11 bases match TRBD1. The sequenced sample was blood. The CDR3: CASTVDRGLINYGYTF. The CDR3 nucleotides read TGTGCCAGCACTGTGGACAGGGGGCTTATAAACTATGGCTACACCTTC.